Below, 20 T cell receptor beta chains from the same sample are listed, as sequenced in a study of blood T cell repertoires in COVID-19. TCRdb keeps only in-frame clones here, not all; method: immunoSEQ multiplex PCR. This repertoire shows 300,000 to 350,000 clones, 90% found once; its top ten account for around 0.93%. The sample comprised peripheral blood. These receptors all come from a woman between 40 and 50 years old with COVID-19, enrolled during active disease.

Regarding this clone: The same CDR3 is also encoded by other DNA sequences in this sample. CDR3 protein: CASSLLTGNTEAFF. CDR3 bases: TGTGCCAGCAGTTTGTTGACAGGGAACACTGAAGCTTTCTTT. The chain uses TRBV27 and TRBJ1-1; tentatively, D is TRBD1 (6 bases). V lost 3 bases and J 1 base, leaving 9 bases between the germline ends. The germline V gene has CDR1 MNHEY and CDR2 SMNVEV (reference sequence). This CDR3 has 14 residues.

The chain couples TRBV15 to TRBJ1-4, with 9 bases identical to TRBD1. CDR1 and CDR2 from the germline V gene are LNHNV and YYDKDF (reference sequence). The CDR3 covers 15 residues. V shed 5 bases and J 5 bases; nucleotides not matched to a gene: 6. This CDR3 reads CATSPRQGGNEKLFF. CDR3 coding DNA: TGTGCCACCAGCCCTCGACAGGGGGGGAATGAAAAACTGTTTTTT.

Worth noting for this clone: This CDR3 is also generated by other DNA sequences in the sample. This chain links TRBV9 with TRBJ2-7; the D gene is possibly TRBD1 (6 bases). Germline V gene lookup returns CDR1 SGDLS and CDR2 YYNGEE. The CDR3 length is 14 residues. V shed 0 bases and J shed 3 bases, with 10 bases lying between them. CDR3 loop: CASSVGQGNYEQYF. The CDR3 nucleotides are TGTGCCAGCAGCGTAGGGCAGGGGAACTACGAGCAGTACTTC.

This chain joins TRBV5-8 and TRBJ1-2; TRBD1 might be the D (5 bases). This CDR3 has 15 residues. The V end lost 4 bases, the J end lost 0 bases, and 13 bases lay between the germline ends. Germline V gene data show CDR1 as SGHTS and CDR2 as YDEGEE. CDR3 coding DNA: TGTGCCAGCAGCCTCAGGGTGTCCTCTAACTATGGCTACACCTTC. Translating it yields CASSLRVSSNYGYTF.

V usage is TRBV7-2 and J usage is TRBJ2-7; 8 nucleotides align to TRBD2. The CDR3 is 15 residues long. Germline V gene sequence: CDR1 SGHTA, CDR2 FQGNSA. Losses at the gene ends were 5 bases for V and 4 bases for J; bases not matched to a gene: 10. The CDR3, as DNA: TGTGCCAGCAGCCCGCGTCTAGCGGGTGGTTACGAGCAGTACTTC. Its protein product is CASSPRLAGGYEQYF.

This clone was seen more than once but under ten times. This chain's CDR3 is CASSLSSASEQYF. CDR3 DNA: TGTGCCAGCAGCCTCTCGAGTGCGAGCGAGCAGTACTTC. The chain has TRBV3-1 (or the pseudogene TRBV3-2) and TRBJ2-7, with D hard to call. Trimming stripped 4 bases from V and 6 bases from J, with 13 bases between. Per germline, CDR1 LGHDT and CDR2 YNNKEL (reference sequence). The CDR3 is 13 amino acids.

The chain employs TRBV18 and TRBJ1-2, with D possibly TRBD1 on 6 matching bases. This CDR3 has 15 amino acids. In germline, CDR1 is KGHSH, CDR2 LQKENI. V shed 1 base and J shed 3 bases, with 12 bases lying between them. Here the CDR3 DNA reads TGTGCCAGCTCACCACAGAACAGGGATCACTATGGCTACACCTTC. Translated, it gives CASSPQNRDHYGYTF. Using reference TRBV18 and TRBJ1-2 for the parts outside the CDR3, the full variable domain is NAGVMQNPRHLVRRRGQEARLRCSPMKGHSHVYWYRQLPEEGLKFMVYLQKENIIDESGMPKERFSAEFPKEGPSILRIQQVVRGDSAAYFCASSPQNRDHYGYTFGSGTRLTVV.

V usage is TRBV18 and J usage is TRBJ2-2, with 8 bases lining up with TRBD2. Trimming cost V 4 bases and J 7 bases; bases outside gene matches: 8. This CDR3 spans 15 amino acids. Germline V lookup: CDR1 KGHSH, CDR2 LQKENI. The chain's CDR3 is CASSRLREVGGELFF. CDR3 nucleotide sequence: TGTGCCAGCTCACGACTGCGGGAGGTCGGCGGGGAGCTGTTTTTT. Looking up the rest from reference TRBV18 and TRBJ2-2 gives the full variable domain: NAGVMQNPRHLVRRRGQEARLRCSPMKGHSHVYWYRQLPEEGLKFMVYLQKENIIDESGMPKERFSAEFPKEGPSILRIQQVVRGDSAAYFCASSRLREVGGELFFGEGSRLTVL.

The chain combines TRBV28 with TRBJ1-4; 12 bases are a match to TRBD1. Germline V gene sequence: CDR1 MDHEN, CDR2 SYDVKM. V was pared by 4 bases and J by 7 bases, with 4 bases of the junction left unmatched. The CDR3 is 15 residues long. CDR3 sequence (DNA): TGTGCCAGCAGTTGGGGACAGGGGGCAAGTGAAAAACTGTTTTTT. This sequence encodes CASSWGQGASEKLFF. Combining the CDR3 with reference TRBV28 and TRBJ1-4 gives the whole variable domain DVKVTQSSRYLVKRTGEKVFLECVQDMDHENMFWYRQDPGLGLRLIYFSYDVKMKEKGDIPEGYSVSREKKERFSLILESASTNQTSMYLCASSWGQGASEKLFFGSGTQLSVL.

The chain carries TRBV14 and TRBJ2-5; D is perhaps TRBD1 (5 bases). Germline CDR1 SGHDN, CDR2 FVKESK. CDR3 length equals 14 residues. V dropped 3 bases and J dropped 2 bases, with 10 bases sitting between them. The CDR3 loop is CASSHPDTQETQYF. The CDR3 region has the DNA TGTGCCAGCAGCCATCCGGACACTCAAGAGACCCAGTACTTC.

This clone was counted a few times. The chain has TRBV19 and TRBJ1-2, with 9 bases that match TRBD1. Looked up from germline, CDR1 is LNHDA and CDR2 is SQIVND (reference sequence). CDR3 length: 18 residues. The ends lost 5 bases at V and 3 bases at J; junction bases unmatched: 16. The CDR3 nucleotides read TGTGCCAGTAGTTCTGCCGGGACAGGGATAGGGAGGGACTATGGCTACACCTTC. Amino acids: CASSSAGTGIGRDYGYTF.

The rearrangement uses TRBV6-4 and TRBJ1-2; 7 bases agree with TRBD1. The CDR3 has 13 amino acids. The germline V gene encodes CDR1 MRHNA and CDR2 SNTAGT. The V gene end was trimmed by 6 bases and the J gene end by 4 bases; junction bases not matched to a gene: 5. CDR3 in amino acids: CASRTGPGYGYTF. The CDR3 bases are TGTGCCAGCAGGACAGGGCCGGGCTATGGCTACACCTTC.

V is TRBV6-1 and J is TRBJ1-1, with 7 bases matching TRBD1. V dropped 0 bases and J dropped 0; count of bases not matched to a gene: 4. Germline V gives CDR1 MNHNS, CDR2 SASEGT. The CDR3 runs to 16 residues. The CDR3 loop is CASSEARGLVNTEAFF. CDR3 in DNA: TGTGCCAGCAGTGAAGCAAGGGGGCTCGTGAACACTGAAGCTTTCTTT.

This chain joins TRBV28 and TRBJ1-5; 8 nucleotides align to TRBD1. The germline V gene has CDR1 MDHEN and CDR2 SYDVKM. V dropped 5 bases and J dropped 3; count of bases not matched to a gene: 9. The CDR3 consists of 16 residues. CDR3 bases: TGTGCCAGCAGTCCGGCAGGGGGCAGACACAATCAGCCCCAGCATTTT. Translated, it gives CASSPAGGRHNQPQHF. Combining the CDR3 with reference TRBV28 and TRBJ1-5 gives the whole variable domain DVKVTQSSRYLVKRTGEKVFLECVQDMDHENMFWYRQDPGLGLRLIYFSYDVKMKEKGDIPEGYSVSREKKERFSLILESASTNQTSMYLCASSPAGGRHNQPQHFGDGTRLSIL.

CDR3 sequence: CASSQDTGSYGYTF. As DNA, the CDR3 is TGTGCCAGCAGCCAAGACACAGGGTCCTATGGCTACACCTTC. V and J are TRBV3-1 (or the pseudogene TRBV3-2) and TRBJ1-2; possibly TRBD1 for D (6 bases). Germline V CDR1 and CDR2: LGHDT, YNNKEL (reference sequence). The CDR3 is 14 amino acids. V was clipped by 0 bases and J by 4 bases, with 9 bases between them.

The rearrangement uses TRBV9 and TRBJ2-3; the match to TRBD2 covers 15 bases. This CDR3 spans 16 amino acids. The germline V gene has CDR1 SGDLS and CDR2 YYNGEE. The trim removed 3 bases at V and 5 bases at J, leaving 4 bases unmatched. The CDR3 DNA reads as TGTGCCAGCAGCGATCGGACTAGCGGGAGGGGAGATACGCAGTATTTT. As protein: CASSDRTSGRGDTQYF. The variable domain in full, completed from reference TRBV9 and TRBJ2-3, reads DSGVTQTPKHLITATGQRVTLRCSPRSGDLSVYWYQQSLDQGLQFLIQYYNGEERAKGNILERFSAQQFPDLHSELNLSSLELGDSALYFCASSDRTSGRGDTQYFGPGTRLTVL.

The CDR3 DNA reads TGTGCCAGCAGCCAACGTGCTATTGACTATGGCTACACCTTC. Its translation: CASSQRAIDYGYTF. The chain employs TRBV3-1 (or the pseudogene TRBV3-2) and TRBJ1-2, with D uncertain. CDR3 length equals 14 residues. V lost 2 bases, J lost 3 bases, and 10 bases lay in between. CDR1 and CDR2 (germline): LGHDT, YNNKEL (reference sequence).

The V gene is TRBV28, the J gene TRBJ1-6, with 7 bases matching TRBD1. This CDR3 region has 15 residues. After removal of 6 bases from V and 6 bases from J, the junction contained 8 bases not matched to a gene. Germline V gene lookup returns CDR1 MDHEN and CDR2 SYDVKM. CDR3 nucleotide sequence: TGTGCCAGCAGGTGGACAGGACTGGCTAATTCACCCCTCCACTTT. This sequence encodes CASRWTGLANSPLHF. The variable domain in full, completed from reference TRBV28 and TRBJ1-6, reads DVKVTQSSRYLVKRTGEKVFLECVQDMDHENMFWYRQDPGLGLRLIYFSYDVKMKEKGDIPEGYSVSREKKERFSLILESASTNQTSMYLCASRWTGLANSPLHFGNGTRLTVT.

This chain joins TRBV6-5 and TRBJ2-7, with a weak D call TRBD1 (5 bases). Germline lookup yields CDR1 MNHEY and CDR2 SVGAGI. The CDR3 length is 13 residues. V lost 5 bases to trimming and J lost 0 bases, with 8 bases between them. The CDR3 here is CASSPDSSYEQYF. In DNA, the CDR3 is TGTGCCAGCAGTCCAGACAGCTCCTACGAGCAGTACTTC.

A single count supports this clone. This chain uses TRBV27 with TRBJ1-6; D gene ambiguous. Germline CDR1 and CDR2: MNHEY and SMNVEV (reference sequence). The germline V and J ends were trimmed by 7 bases and 5 bases, with 9 bases remaining between them. The CDR3 loop spans 13 amino acids. The CDR3 loop is CASTRGNNSPLHF. Written as DNA, the CDR3 is TGTGCCAGCACTCGAGGGAATAATTCACCCCTCCACTTT.